The 27 T cell receptor beta chains reported below all come from one sample, sequenced in a study of beta chain features in type 1 diabetes. TCRB transcripts that were expressed got sequenced, as all of the isolated RNA had been reverse transcribed. TCRdb keeps only in-frame clones here, not all; method: immunoSEQ multiplex PCR. The sample has fewer than 550,000 clones; roughly 10% are singletons. Sequencing used naive CD4+ T cells from blood. The receptors were sampled from a woman between 18 and 29 years old in good health.

This CDR3 is CASSLDQTQYF. The CDR3 DNA reads as TGTGCCAGCAGCTTGGACCAGACCCAGTACTTC. The V gene is TRBV5-4, the J gene TRBJ2-5, with D unclear. This CDR3 is built from 11 residues. Germline loops: CDR1 SGHNT, CDR2 YYREEE (reference sequence). Trimming cost V 0 bases and J 6 bases, with 3 bases left between them.

Many counts were recorded for this clone. The V gene is TRBV4-1, the J gene TRBJ2-1, with D uncertain. Germline loops: CDR1 MGHRA, CDR2 YSYEKL. The CDR3 is 14 amino acids. The V gene lost 0 bases and the J gene lost 10 bases, with 13 bases spanning the gap. The CDR3 coding sequence is TGCGCCAGCAGCCAAGAGCCCGTGGATGTGGAGCAGTTCTTC. It yields the protein CASSQEPVDVEQFF.

This clone was detected a few times. The sample has other DNA sequences that encode this CDR3 too. This chain connects TRBV7-9 to TRBJ2-3; no reliable D call. The length of the CDR3 is 13 residues. Germline V gene data show CDR1 as SEHNR and CDR2 as FQNEAQ (reference sequence). Trimming took off 6 bases at V and 0 bases at J, with 7 bases between the two ends. The CDR3 DNA reads as TGTGCCAGCAGTATGGACAGCACAGATACGCAGTATTTT. It specifies CASSMDSTDTQYF.

V usage is TRBV29-1 and J usage is TRBJ2-3; D gene uncertain. The CDR3 spans 12 residues. V was pared by 6 bases and J by 1 base, with 8 bases between. From germline, CDR1 is SQVTM and CDR2 ANQGSEA. The chain's CDR3 is CSVSPRTDTQYF. In DNA form, the CDR3 reads TGCAGCGTCAGTCCACGCACAGATACGCAGTATTTT.

This clone was seen a handful of times. The chain is built from TRBV7-9 and TRBJ2-3; perhaps TRBD2 as D (6 bases). This CDR3 is 16 amino acids long. Trimming left V 1 base short and J 2 bases short, with 13 bases between. The germline V gene has CDR1 SEHNR and CDR2 FQNEAQ (reference sequence). The CDR3, as DNA: TGTGCCAGCAGCTTAGGAAATAGCGGTTTCACAGATACGCAGTATTTT. Its translation: CASSLGNSGFTDTQYF.

The rearrangement joins TRBV7-9 to TRBJ1-4; 8 nucleotides line up with TRBD1. The V gene end was trimmed by 1 base and the J gene end by 8 bases; junction bases not matched to a gene: 6. Looked up from germline, CDR1 is SEHNR and CDR2 is FQNEAQ (reference sequence). The CDR3 has 15 residues. Written as DNA, the CDR3 is TGTGCCAGCAGCTTAGGGGACAGGATTCGGGAAAAACTGTTTTTT. Translation: CASSLGDRIREKLFF.

Only a few counts were recorded for this clone. The rearrangement uses TRBV28 and TRBJ1-2; D unresolved. The germline V and J ends were trimmed by 1 base and 11 bases, with 11 bases remaining between them. Germline loops: CDR1 MDHEN, CDR2 SYDVKM. The CDR3 is made up of 12 amino acids. Written as DNA, the CDR3 is TGTGCCAGCAGTTTATACGTGGGTGGATACACCTTC. This gives the protein CASSLYVGGYTF.

V is TRBV7-2 and J is TRBJ2-1, with 10 positions matching TRBD2. The CDR3 has 13 residues. Germline loops: CDR1 SGHTA, CDR2 FQGNSA. V gave up 1 base and J gave up 9 bases; unmatched junction bases: 0. Here the CDR3 reads CASSLEREGEQFF. The CDR3 coding sequence is TGTGCCAGCAGCTTAGAGCGGGAGGGTGAGCAGTTCTTC.

This chain uses TRBV7-9 with TRBJ2-1; D remains unclear. This CDR3 is 14 amino acids long. Looked up from germline, CDR1 is SEHNR and CDR2 is FQNEAQ (reference sequence). With 6 bases removed from V and 6 bases from J, the gap between germline ends came to 15 bases. The CDR3 sequence: CASRLDVWRNEQFF. The DNA of the CDR3 is TGTGCCAGCAGGCTCGACGTTTGGCGCAATGAGCAGTTCTTC.

There are a few counts of this clone. The chain recombines TRBV30 with TRBJ2-7, with TRBD2 matching 7 bases. With 0 bases clipped from V and 2 bases from J, the junction kept 7 bases outside the gene matches. The CDR3 is made up of 15 amino acids. Per the germline V gene, CDR1 is GTSNPN and CDR2 is SVGIG (reference sequence). The CDR3 protein is CAWSVRAGRAYEQYF. In DNA, the CDR3 is TGTGCCTGGAGTGTACGGGCAGGGAGGGCCTACGAGCAGTACTTC.

This clone turned up a few times. The V call is TRBV15, the J call TRBJ1-5; 8 nucleotides agree with TRBD1. The V and J ends lost 3 bases and 7 bases, in that order; junction bases with no gene match: 11. The CDR3 is 16 amino acids. The germline V gene has CDR1 LNHNV and CDR2 YYDKDF (reference sequence). The CDR3 sequence is CATSSLDRGGGQPQHF. In DNA form, the CDR3 reads TGTGCCACCAGCAGTTTAGACAGGGGAGGAGGACAGCCCCAGCATTTT.

This clone appeared a few times. The chain combines TRBV5-4 with TRBJ2-3; 9 bases map to TRBD1. Germline V gene sequence: CDR1 SGHNT, CDR2 YYREEE (reference sequence). The CDR3 covers 15 residues. The V segment lost 5 bases and the J segment 5 bases; nucleotides outside the gene matches: 9. This chain's CDR3 is CASRRRDRDGDTQYF. CDR3 in DNA: TGTGCCAGCAGACGCCGGGACAGGGATGGAGATACGCAGTATTTT.

This rearrangement joins TRBV2 to TRBJ2-7, with unresolved D. Germline assignment: CDR1 SNHLY and CDR2 FYNNEI. The CDR3 covers 11 residues. The ends were cut back, 6 bases at V and 3 bases at J, with 6 bases in the middle. The CDR3: CASRQLYEQYF. For the CDR3, the DNA is TGTGCCAGCAGGCAACTCTACGAGCAGTACTTC.

This clone has a handful of counts. The chain combines TRBV29-1 with TRBJ2-5; D may correspond to TRBD1 or TRBD2 (5 bases each). V was clipped by 5 bases and J by 1 base, with 11 bases between them. The CDR3 spans 13 residues. The germline gives CDR1 SQVTM, CDR2 ANQGSEA. The chain's CDR3 is CSVSGTSQETQYF. In nucleotides, the CDR3 is TGCAGCGTTTCCGGGACCTCCCAAGAGACCCAGTACTTC.

This clone has only a few counts. The rearrangement uses TRBV4-3 and TRBJ1-4; 11 bases fit TRBD1. Trimming took 5 bases from V and 8 from J; bases not matched to a gene: 4. Germline CDR1 and CDR2: LGHNA and YSLEER. CDR3 length: 14 residues. CDR3 sequence (DNA): TGCGCCAGCAGCACCCGGACAGGGGGCGAAAAACTGTTTTTT. Its translation: CASSTRTGGEKLFF.

The CDR3 region is CASSRDYEKLFF. CDR3 bases: TGTGCCAGCAGCAGGGATTATGAAAAACTGTTTTTT. V usage is TRBV2 and J usage is TRBJ1-4; tentative D call: TRBD1 (5 bases). Germline lookup yields CDR1 SNHLY and CDR2 FYNNEI. The V gene lost 6 bases and the J gene lost 6 bases, with 8 bases spanning the gap. The length of the CDR3 is 12 residues.

The table lists this clone with a few counts. This chain connects TRBV29-1 to TRBJ1-4, with 9 bases aligning to TRBD1. Germline CDR1 is SQVTM and CDR2 is ANQGSEA. The CDR3 length is 15 residues. V lost 4 bases, J lost 7 bases, and 10 bases stayed unmatched. The CDR3 nucleotides read TGCAGCGTTGTCTTACGGGGACAGGGTGCTGAAAAACTGTTTTTT. Translation: CSVVLRGQGAEKLFF.

The chain uses TRBV9 and TRBJ1-5; unclear D gene. The V gene lost 1 base and the J gene lost 0 bases, with 2 bases spanning the gap. Germline loops: CDR1 SGDLS, CDR2 YYNGEE. The CDR3 is 13 amino acids. Here the CDR3 DNA reads TGTGCCAGCAGCGTAAGTAGCAATCAGCCCCAGCATTTT. It encodes CASSVSSNQPQHF.

This chain joins TRBV7-3 and TRBJ1-1; a weak D match, TRBD1 (6 bases). This CDR3 spans 15 amino acids. The ends were cut back, 4 bases at V and 4 bases at J, with 16 bases in the middle. Germline loops: CDR1 SGHTA, CDR2 FQGTGA. CDR3 protein: CASSSAGTRGTEAFF. The CDR3 coding sequence is TGTGCCAGCAGCTCCGCCGGGACAAGGGGCACTGAAGCTTTCTTT.

CDR3 sequence reads: CASSQREGYLAKNIQYF. The CDR3 DNA follows: TGTGCCAGCAGCCAACGGGAGGGTTACTTAGCCAAAAACATTCAGTACTTC. The genes are TRBV4-2 and TRBJ2-4; 8 nucleotides agree with TRBD2. J was trimmed by 0 bases and V by 2 bases; bases with no gene match: 6. This CDR3 has 17 amino acids. Germline V gene data show CDR1 as LGHNA and CDR2 as YNFKEQ.

CDR3 nucleotide sequence: TGCGCCAGCAGCCAAGAACCTGGTTATAGCAATCAGCCCCAGCATTTT. Residues: CASSQEPGYSNQPQHF. The genes are TRBV4-1 and TRBJ1-5, with unresolved D. Germline CDR1 MGHRA, CDR2 YSYEKL. This CDR3 is built from 16 residues. V shed 0 bases and J shed 0 bases, with 9 bases lying between them.

To note about this clone: Other DNA sequences in the sample encode the same CDR3. This chain links TRBV18 with TRBJ2-1; 7 nucleotides match TRBD2. Trimming took 1 base from V and 0 from J; bases not matched to a gene: 0. The CDR3 has 15 amino acids. Germline CDR1 is KGHSH and CDR2 is LQKENI. DNA of the CDR3: TGTGCCAGCTCACCACGCGGGAGCTCCTACAATGAGCAGTTCTTC. Amino acids: CASSPRGSSYNEQFF.

The V call is TRBV5-4, the J call TRBJ2-7; 10 bases agree with TRBD2. The CDR3 contains 14 residues. Germline V CDR1 and CDR2: SGHNT, YYREEE (reference sequence). J was trimmed by 7 bases and V by 7 bases; bases with no gene match: 11. The CDR3 DNA is TGTGCCAGCGGCCTTGTAGCGGGAGGTAGAGAGCAGTACTTC. It encodes CASGLVAGGREQYF.

This clone was seen more than once but under ten times. The chain has TRBV15 and TRBJ2-3; the D is unclear. Germline-derived CDR1 and CDR2 are LNHNV and YYDKDF (reference sequence). The CDR3 runs to 16 residues. V lost 0 bases, J lost 4 bases, and 14 bases lay in between. The CDR3, as DNA: TGTGCCACCAGCAGAGATCCGGTAGTGGGATCAGATACGCAGTATTTT. Translation gives CATSRDPVVGSDTQYF.

This clone was seen a handful of times. The J gene is TRBJ1-4, the V gene TRBV29-1, with TRBD1 identical over 9 bases. Germline loops: CDR1 SQVTM, CDR2 ANQGSEA. The CDR3 totals 12 residues. The V and J ends lost 7 bases and 7 bases, in that order; junction bases with no gene match: 4. The CDR3 region is CSADRGSEKLFF. The CDR3 region has the DNA TGCAGCGCCGACAGGGGGTCTGAAAAACTGTTTTTT.

This clone came up a few times. This chain uses TRBV2 with TRBJ2-6, with unresolved D. The CDR3 consists of 17 residues. In germline, CDR1 is SNHLY, CDR2 FYNNEI. Trimming took 2 bases from V and 0 from J, leaving 11 bases between them. Here the CDR3 DNA reads TGTGCCAGCAGTGAACAGTCCATTCGCTCTGGGGCCAACGTCCTGACTTTC. Translated, it gives CASSEQSIRSGANVLTF.

The chain is built from TRBV20-1 and TRBJ1-1; D gene unclear. Trimming took 4 bases from V and 6 from J, leaving 9 bases between them. CDR3 length equals 11 residues. Per the germline V gene, CDR1 is DFQATT and CDR2 is SNEGSKA (reference sequence). The DNA of the CDR3 is TGCAGTGCTACGAGGGAGGCTGAAGCTTTCTTT. It yields the protein CSATREAEAFF.